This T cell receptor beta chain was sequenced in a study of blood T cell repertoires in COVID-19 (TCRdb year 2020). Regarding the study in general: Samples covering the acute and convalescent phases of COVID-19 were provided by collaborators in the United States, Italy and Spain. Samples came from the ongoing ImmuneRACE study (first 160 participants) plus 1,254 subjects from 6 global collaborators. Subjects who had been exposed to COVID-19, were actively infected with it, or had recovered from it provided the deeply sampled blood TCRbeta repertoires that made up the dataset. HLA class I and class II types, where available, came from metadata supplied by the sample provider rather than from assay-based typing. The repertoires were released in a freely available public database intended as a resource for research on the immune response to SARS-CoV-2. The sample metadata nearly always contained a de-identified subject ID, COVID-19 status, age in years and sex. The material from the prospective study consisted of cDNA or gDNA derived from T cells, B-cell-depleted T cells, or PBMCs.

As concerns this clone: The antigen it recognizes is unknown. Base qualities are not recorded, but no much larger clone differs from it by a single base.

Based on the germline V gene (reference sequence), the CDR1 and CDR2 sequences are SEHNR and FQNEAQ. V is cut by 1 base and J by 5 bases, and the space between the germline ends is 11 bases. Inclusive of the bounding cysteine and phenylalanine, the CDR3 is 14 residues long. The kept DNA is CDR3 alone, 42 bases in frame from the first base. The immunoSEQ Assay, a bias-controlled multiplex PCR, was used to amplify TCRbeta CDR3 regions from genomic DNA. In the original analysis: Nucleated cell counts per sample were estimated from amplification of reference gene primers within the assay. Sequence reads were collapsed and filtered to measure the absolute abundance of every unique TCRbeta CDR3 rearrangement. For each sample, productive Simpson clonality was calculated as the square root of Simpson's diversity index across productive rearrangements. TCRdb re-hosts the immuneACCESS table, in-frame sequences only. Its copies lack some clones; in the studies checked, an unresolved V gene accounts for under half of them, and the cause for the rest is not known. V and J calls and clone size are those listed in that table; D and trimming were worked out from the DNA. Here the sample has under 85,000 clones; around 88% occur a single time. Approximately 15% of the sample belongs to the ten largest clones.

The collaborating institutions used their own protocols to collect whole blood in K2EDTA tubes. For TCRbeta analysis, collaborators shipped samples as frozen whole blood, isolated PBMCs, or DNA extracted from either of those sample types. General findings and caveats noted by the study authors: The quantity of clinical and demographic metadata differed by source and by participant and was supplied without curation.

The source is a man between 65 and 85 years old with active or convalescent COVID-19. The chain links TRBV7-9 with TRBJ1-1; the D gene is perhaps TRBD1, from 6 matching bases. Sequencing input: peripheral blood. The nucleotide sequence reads TGTGCCAGCAGCTTAGGGGCAGGGGAGACTGAAGCTTTCTTT. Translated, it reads CASSLGAGETEAFF.